The 19 T cell receptor beta chains in this list originate from one sample, sequenced in a study of T cells in Graves' hyperthyroidism and ophthalmopathy. From RNA transcripts, TCR beta CDR3 regions were amplified. HTBI primers were used for first-round RT-PCR of the TCR CDR3. TCRdb analysed the multiplex PCR reads with MiXCR anew, one entry per CDR3 protein. The sample lists about 640,000 distinct CDR3 sequences, about a fifth occurring once. Sequencing was carried out using blood. Receptors were obtained from a young man with Graves' ophthalmopathy.

The rearrangement joins TRBV6-1 to TRBJ1-2; 7 nucleotides agree with TRBD1. From germline, CDR1 is MNHNS and CDR2 SASEGT. The CDR3 length is 18 residues. V lost 7 bases and J lost 2; bases outside the gene matches: 19. The CDR3 is CASTHPNQEDRRNYGYTF. Here the CDR3 DNA reads TGTGCCAGCACCCATCCGAATCAGGAGGACAGGCGAAACTATGGCTACACCTTC.

This clonotype was seen more than once but under ten times. V gene TRBV6-2 or TRBV6-3 combines with J gene TRBJ1-1; possible D gene TRBD1, 5 bases. Germline values: CDR1 MNHEY, CDR2 SVGEGT. The length of the CDR3 is 14 residues. Trimming removed 6 bases from V and 0 bases from J, with 11 bases in between. CDR3 DNA: TGTGCCAGCAGGAACGGGGGTATGAACACTGAAGCTTTCTTT. Amino acids: CASRNGGMNTEAFF.

This clonotype was found a few times. The rearrangement uses TRBV2 and TRBJ1-3, with TRBD1 matching over 8 bases. After removal of 5 bases from V and 2 bases from J, the junction contained 8 bases not matched to a gene. Germline V gene lookup returns CDR1 SNHLY and CDR2 FYNNEI. The CDR3 runs 16 residues. CDR3 sequence: CASSFQGAETGNTIYF. CDR3 DNA sequence: TGTGCCAGCAGTTTCCAGGGGGCTGAAACTGGAAACACCATATATTTT.

This clonotype was counted many times. The V gene is TRBV7-2, the J gene TRBJ2-7; D is undetermined. Germline lookup yields CDR1 SGHTA and CDR2 FQGNSA. V lost 2 bases, J lost 0 bases, and 8 bases lay in between. The CDR3 has 14 amino acids. The CDR3 here is CASSLLPSSYEQYF. DNA for the CDR3: TGTGCCAGCAGCTTACTGCCCTCCTCCTACGAGCAGTACTTC.

The V gene is TRBV5-6, the J gene TRBJ2-7; D call uncertain. The CDR3 has 13 amino acids. V lost 5 bases and J 4 bases, leaving 13 bases between the germline ends. The germline V gene encodes CDR1 SGHDT and CDR2 YYEEEE. The CDR3 is CASSLGSMYEQYF. CDR3 coding DNA: TGTGCCAGCAGTCTAGGATCTATGTACGAGCAGTACTTC.

This clonotype turned up a few times. The J gene is TRBJ2-7, the V gene TRBV19, with D unclear. Trimming shortened V by 4 bases and J by 0 bases, and 7 bases separated the two germline ends. Germline-derived CDR1 and CDR2 are LNHDA and SQIVND (reference sequence). This CDR3 is 13 amino acids long. The CDR3 DNA reads as TGTGCCAGTAGTAAGACACTCTCCTACGAGCAGTACTTC. Translated, it gives CASSKTLSYEQYF.

This clonotype was counted many times. The chain has TRBV28 and TRBJ2-7, with a weak D call TRBD2 (6 bases). Germline V gene lookup returns CDR1 MDHEN and CDR2 SYDVKM. The CDR3 length is 14 residues. Trimming pared 2 bases from V and 3 bases from J, leaving 11 bases between. CDR3 in amino acids: CASSLQGGYYEQYF. The CDR3 DNA is TGTGCCAGCAGTTTACAGGGAGGTTACTACGAGCAGTACTTC.

This clonotype was recorded many times. The CDR3 loop reads CASSWGADTQYF. The CDR3, as DNA: TGTGCCAGCAGCTGGGGGGCAGATACGCAGTATTTT. This chain uses TRBV11-2 with TRBJ2-3; D may be TRBD2 (6 bases). V lost 4 bases and J lost 4, with 6 bases in between. Germline values: CDR1 SGHAT, CDR2 FQNNGV. The CDR3 is made up of 12 amino acids.

This clonotype has just a few counts. This chain uses TRBV11-1 with TRBJ1-1; D may be TRBD1 (5 bases). V lost 6 bases to trimming and J lost 1 base, with 12 bases between them. From germline, CDR1 is SGHAT and CDR2 FQDESV (reference sequence). The CDR3 spans 14 residues. CDR3 amino acids: CASRSGRGNTEAFF. CDR3 DNA sequence: TGTGCCAGCAGATCAGGGCGCGGGAACACTGAAGCTTTCTTT.

This clonotype has a handful of counts. The chain employs TRBV10-3 and TRBJ2-3; 8 bases align to TRBD1. V was clipped by 6 bases and J by 4 bases; unmatched bases: 3. The CDR3 is 13 residues long. Looked up from germline, CDR1 is ENHRY and CDR2 is SYGVKD. The CDR3 region has the DNA TGTGCCATCAGGGGACAGGACCCAGATACGCAGTATTTT. It encodes CAIRGQDPDTQYF.

This clonotype was observed at least ten times. The chain combines TRBV5-1 with TRBJ2-3; D assignment may be TRBD1 or TRBD2 (5 bases each). Trimming removed 1 base from V and 4 bases from J, with 22 bases in between. Germline V gene data show CDR1 as SGHRS and CDR2 as YFSETQ. This CDR3 is 18 amino acids long. The CDR3 reads CASSLPPLGHGAPDTQYF. Here the CDR3 DNA reads TGCGCCAGCAGCTTGCCTCCACTCGGCCACGGGGCGCCAGATACGCAGTATTTT. The full variable domain, rest sourced from reference TRBV5-1 and TRBJ2-3, is KAGVTQTPRYLIKTRGQQVTLSCSPISGHRSVSWYQQTPGQGLQFLFEYFSETQRNKGNFPGRFSGRQFSNSRSEMNVSTLELGDSALYLCASSLPPLGHGAPDTQYFGPGTRLTVL.

The chain joins TRBV4-2 to TRBJ2-1, with D maybe TRBD2 (5 bases). V lost 4 bases to trimming and J lost 0 bases, with 16 bases between them. The length of the CDR3 is 17 residues. The germline V gene encodes CDR1 LGHNA and CDR2 YNFKEQ. The DNA for the CDR3 is TGTGCCAGCAGCCCCTTAGCTGGTGGGAGCTCCTACAATGAGCAGTTCTTC. Protein product: CASSPLAGGSSYNEQFF.

CDR3 bases: TGTGCCAGCAGCCCGACAGGACACGGCTCTGGGGCCAACGTCCTGACTTTC. Protein product: CASSPTGHGSGANVLTF. This chain uses TRBV5-6 with TRBJ2-6; TRBD1 might be the D (6 bases). CDR3 length: 17 amino acids. CDR1 is SGHDT, CDR2 YYEEEE, per germline. V was shortened by 4 bases and J by 0 bases, with 14 bases between the two germline ends.

This clonotype was seen at least ten times. J is TRBJ1-5 and V is TRBV2; no reliable D call. Germline values: CDR1 SNHLY, CDR2 FYNNEI. V was cut by 5 bases and J by 4 bases, with 9 bases left in between. The CDR3 spans 13 residues. This chain's CDR3 is CASSTAENQPQHF. In DNA form, the CDR3 reads TGTGCCAGCAGTACGGCGGAAAATCAGCCCCAGCATTTT. The entire variable domain, with the rest obtained from reference TRBV2 and TRBJ1-5, is as follows: EPEVTQTPSHQVTQMGQEVILRCVPISNHLYFYWYRQILGQKVEFLVSFYNNEISEKSEIFDDQFSVERPDGSNFTLKIRSTKLEDSAMYFCASSTAENQPQHFGDGTRLSIL.

Many counts were recorded for this clonotype. The rearrangement links TRBV12-3 or TRBV12-4 to TRBJ2-1; 9 nucleotides align to TRBD1. The ends lost 3 bases at V and 7 bases at J; junction bases unmatched: 13. The length of the CDR3 is 17 residues. The CDR3 here is CASSFRTGAPRGNEQFF. In DNA form, the CDR3 reads TGTGCCAGCAGTTTTAGGACAGGGGCTCCCCGAGGAAATGAGCAGTTCTTC.

The CDR3 sequence is CASSASLAPYEQYF. The CDR3 DNA reads TGTGCCAGCAGTGCCTCTCTCGCCCCATACGAGCAGTACTTC. The chain links TRBV6-1 to TRBJ2-7, with D uncertain. The ends were cut back, 4 bases at V and 4 bases at J, with 14 bases in the middle. The CDR3 is 14 amino acids. The germline V gene encodes CDR1 MNHNS and CDR2 SASEGT.

At least ten counts were recorded for this clonotype. CDR3 sequence (DNA): TGTGCCAGCAGAGATTGGACGGTCAACTCTGGAAACACCATATATTTT. This codes for CASRDWTVNSGNTIYF. The chain joins TRBV6-1 to TRBJ1-3; no reliable D call. The CDR3 consists of 16 residues. The germline V gene encodes CDR1 MNHNS and CDR2 SASEGT. Trimming took 6 bases from V and 0 from J, leaving 15 bases between them.

This clonotype occurred a few times. This rearrangement joins TRBV6-1 to TRBJ1-5, with TRBD1 as a possible D gene (5 bases). This CDR3 spans 14 amino acids. CDR1 and CDR2 (germline): MNHNS, SASEGT. V was cut by 8 bases and J by 4 bases, with 15 bases left in between. The DNA of the CDR3 is TGTGCCAGCCGCTTGGGAGGGGTGAATCAGCCCCAGCATTTT. This sequence encodes CASRLGGVNQPQHF.

This clonotype was observed a handful of times. The V gene is TRBV6-1, the J gene TRBJ1-2; D gene ambiguous. CDR3 length equals 16 residues. V lost 5 bases, J lost 7 bases, and 23 bases lay in between. Germline lookup yields CDR1 MNHNS and CDR2 SASEGT. The DNA of the CDR3 is TGTGCCAGCAGTTTTACCCAACCCCCTATCCGCAGTGGCTACACCTTC. It yields the protein CASSFTQPPIRSGYTF.